This entry lists 18 T cell receptor beta chains sequenced from one sample in a study of blood T cell repertoires in COVID-19. Using immunoSEQ multiplex PCR, the repertoire was profiled, and TCRdb retains in-frame clones only, with some absent. The table lists some 83,000 clones, roughly four fifths of them singletons. Sample: peripheral blood. All receptors derive from a human donor in a cohort sampled during active COVID-19.

V usage is TRBV29-1 and J usage is TRBJ2-5, with TRBD1 matching 9 bases. J lost 8 bases, V lost 4 bases, and 17 bases had no gene match. CDR3 length equals 16 residues. The V gene's germline CDR1 is SQVTM and CDR2 ANQGSEA. CDR3 amino acids: CSVGGSLYRGPDTQYF. The CDR3 DNA follows: TGCAGCGTTGGAGGATCTTTGTACAGGGGGCCTGACACCCAGTACTTC.

The rearrangement uses TRBV15 and TRBJ1-1; D is possibly TRBD1 (6 bases). The CDR3 sequence is 15 residues long. Between the trimmed V and J ends, which lost 1 base and 5 bases, there was a span of 14 bases. CDR1 is LNHNV, CDR2 YYDKDF, per germline (reference sequence). This CDR3 is CATSRGSGGLTEAFF. In DNA form, the CDR3 reads TGTGCCACCAGCAGAGGCTCGGGGGGCCTGACTGAAGCTTTCTTT.

The chain recombines TRBV29-1 with TRBJ1-1; a weak D match, TRBD1 (6 bases). The germline CDR1 and CDR2 sequences are SQVTM and ANQGSEA. Trimming removed 3 bases from V and 4 bases from J, with 18 bases in between. The CDR3 is 15 residues long. CDR3 in DNA: TGCAGCGTTGAGGGCGGGGAGGGGGTCCCCACTGAAGCTTTCTTT. Protein: CSVEGGEGVPTEAFF.

This chain connects TRBV10-3 to TRBJ2-2, with D perhaps matching TRBD1 (5 bases). With 3 bases removed from V and 1 base from J, the gap between germline ends came to 9 bases. Germline-derived CDR1 and CDR2 are ENHRY and SYGVKD. The CDR3 extends over 15 amino acids. The CDR3 sequence: CAISEGQGNTGELFF. CDR3 DNA sequence: TGTGCCATCAGTGAAGGTCAGGGGAACACCGGGGAGCTGTTTTTT.

The V call is TRBV5-1, the J call TRBJ2-3; 15 bases match TRBD2. Germline CDR1 and CDR2: SGHRS and YFSETQ. V dropped 0 bases and J dropped 3; count of bases not matched to a gene: 8. The CDR3 is 19 residues long. Here the CDR3 DNA reads TGCGCCAGCAGCTTGGGAGGACTAGCGGGGGGGCCTGGTACAGATACGCAGTATTTT. Its protein product is CASSLGGLAGGPGTDTQYF.

This chain uses TRBV7-9 with TRBJ1-2, with a possible D match to TRBD1 (6 bases). Trimming shortened V by 5 bases and J by 6 bases, and 19 bases separated the two germline ends. The CDR3 spans 15 residues. Germline CDR1 reads SEHNR; CDR2 reads FQNEAQ (reference sequence). CDR3 loop: CASSRPDSPDNGYTF. In nucleotides, the CDR3 is TGTGCCAGCAGCCGACCGGACAGCCCAGATAATGGCTACACCTTC.

The chain couples TRBV5-6 to TRBJ2-1; 10 nucleotides agree with TRBD2. Germline V gives CDR1 SGHDT, CDR2 YYEEEE. There are 13 residues in the CDR3. J was trimmed by 11 bases and V by 4 bases; bases with no gene match: 6. The CDR3 DNA reads TGTGCCAGCAGCCCCGGACTAGCGGACAAGCAGTTCTTC. Residues: CASSPGLADKQFF.

The chain has TRBV28 and TRBJ1-3, with D uncertain. The CDR3 covers 16 residues. V was cut by 1 base and J by 0 bases, with 10 bases left in between. Germline V gives CDR1 MDHEN, CDR2 SYDVKM. CDR3 residues: CASSLLGRTSGNTIYF. CDR3 DNA: TGTGCCAGCAGTTTATTGGGGAGAACCTCTGGAAACACCATATATTTT.

Only a few counts were recorded for this clone. The chain recombines TRBV4-1 with TRBJ2-2, with 10 positions matching TRBD1. Germline V gene sequence: CDR1 MGHRA, CDR2 YSYEKL. The CDR3 covers 15 residues. Trimming at V came to 7 bases and at J to 6 bases, leaving 8 bases not matched to a gene. In DNA form, the CDR3 reads TGCGCCAGCAACCAGGGACAGGGGTTGTCCGGGGAGCTGTTTTTT. It translates to CASNQGQGLSGELFF.

This chain joins TRBV11-2 and TRBJ1-1; possibly TRBD1 for D (5 bases). Between the trimmed V and J ends, which lost 4 bases and 4 bases, there was a span of 13 bases. The V gene's germline CDR1 is SGHAT and CDR2 FQNNGV. The CDR3 covers 14 residues. The CDR3 loop reads CASSWDWALTEAFF. In DNA, the CDR3 is TGTGCCAGCAGCTGGGACTGGGCTCTCACTGAAGCTTTCTTT.

This clone occurred a few times. The rearrangement joins TRBV27 to TRBJ2-2, with TRBD2 matching over 9 bases. Germline values: CDR1 MNHEY, CDR2 SMNVEV (reference sequence). The CDR3 consists of 18 residues. V lost 0 bases to trimming and J lost 2 bases; unmatched junction nucleotides: 7. Written as DNA, the CDR3 is TGTGCCAGCAGTTTATCGAGCCTAGCGGGGCGCAACACCGGGGAGCTGTTTTTT. Its protein product is CASSLSSLAGRNTGELFF.

The genes are TRBV28 and TRBJ2-5; TRBD2 aligns across 8 bases. The CDR3 length is 15 residues. Germline V gives CDR1 MDHEN, CDR2 SYDVKM. V lost 4 bases to trimming and J lost 4 bases; unmatched junction nucleotides: 8. CDR3 DNA: TGTGCCAGCAGTTCAGCAGCGGGGGCAGGAGAGACCCAGTACTTC. Translation gives CASSSAAGAGETQYF.

This clone appeared once. The J gene is TRBJ1-6, the V gene TRBV9; D uncertain. This CDR3 is 13 amino acids long. Between the trimmed V and J ends, which lost 0 bases and 7 bases, there was a span of 5 bases. CDR1 is SGDLS, CDR2 YYNGEE, per germline. Written as DNA, the CDR3 is TGTGCCAGCAGCGTAGCCCTAAATTCACCCCTCCACTTT. Translating gives CASSVALNSPLHF.

The rearrangement uses TRBV7-6 and TRBJ1-2; TRBD1 might be the D (6 bases). This CDR3 has 15 amino acids. The germline V gene has CDR1 SGHVS and CDR2 FNYEAQ. The germline V and J ends were trimmed by 2 bases and 7 bases, with 17 bases remaining between them. Here the CDR3 reads CASSLLQGLSGGYTF. CDR3 nucleotide sequence: TGTGCCAGCAGCTTATTACAGGGCCTCAGCGGTGGCTACACCTTC.

This sequence joins TRBV5-1 and TRBJ1-2; TRBD1 aligns across 9 bases. V lost 5 bases to trimming and J lost 8 bases; unmatched junction nucleotides: 10. This CDR3 region has 14 residues. From germline, CDR1 is SGHRS and CDR2 YFSETQ. The CDR3 DNA is TGCGCCAGCAGACAGGGGGCTAGTCGATGGGGCTACACCTTC. Translating it yields CASRQGASRWGYTF.

CDR3 sequence: CASSKQGLPAPNEQFF. The CDR3 DNA reads TGCGCCAGCAGCAAGCAGGGTTTGCCAGCCCCTAATGAGCAGTTCTTC. The chain joins TRBV5-1 to TRBJ2-1; D perhaps matches TRBD1 (5 bases). The CDR3 extends over 16 amino acids. V gave up 4 bases and J gave up 7 bases, with 21 bases separating them. CDR1 and CDR2 (germline): SGHRS, YFSETQ.

The chain combines TRBV27 with TRBJ1-1; no reliable D call. The CDR3 has 16 amino acids. The germline V and J ends were trimmed by 0 bases and 0 bases, with 11 bases remaining between them. The germline V gene encodes CDR1 MNHEY and CDR2 SMNVEV (reference sequence). DNA for the CDR3: TGTGCCAGCAGTTTATCCCTCGCGGGCTTGAACACTGAAGCTTTCTTT. Amino acids: CASSLSLAGLNTEAFF.

The rearrangement joins TRBV7-9 to TRBJ1-6; TRBD1 aligns across 11 bases. The CDR3 totals 15 residues. In germline, CDR1 is SEHNR, CDR2 FQNEAQ (reference sequence). V lost 0 bases, J lost 9 bases, and 1 base stayed unmatched. CDR3 bases: TGTGCCAGCAGCTTAGCGGGGACAGGGGGTTCACCCCTCCACTTT. It is translated as CASSLAGTGGSPLHF.